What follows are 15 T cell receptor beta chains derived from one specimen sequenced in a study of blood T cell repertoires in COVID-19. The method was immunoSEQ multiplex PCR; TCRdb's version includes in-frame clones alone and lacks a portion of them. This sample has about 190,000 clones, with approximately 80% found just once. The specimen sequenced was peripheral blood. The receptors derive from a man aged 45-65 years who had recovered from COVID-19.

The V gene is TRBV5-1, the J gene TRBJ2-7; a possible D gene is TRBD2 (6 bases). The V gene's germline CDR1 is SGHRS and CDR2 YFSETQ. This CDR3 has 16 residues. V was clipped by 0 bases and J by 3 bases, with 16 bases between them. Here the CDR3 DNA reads TGCGCCAGCAGCTTGGGGTCCAGTGGCGGGGACTACGAGCAGTACTTC. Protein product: CASSLGSSGGDYEQYF.

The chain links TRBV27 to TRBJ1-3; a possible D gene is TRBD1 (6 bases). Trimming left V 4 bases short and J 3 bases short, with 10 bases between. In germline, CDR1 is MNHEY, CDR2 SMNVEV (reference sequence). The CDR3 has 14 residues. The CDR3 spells CASSSQGDGNTIYF. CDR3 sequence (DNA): TGTGCCAGCAGTTCACAGGGAGATGGAAACACCATATATTTT.

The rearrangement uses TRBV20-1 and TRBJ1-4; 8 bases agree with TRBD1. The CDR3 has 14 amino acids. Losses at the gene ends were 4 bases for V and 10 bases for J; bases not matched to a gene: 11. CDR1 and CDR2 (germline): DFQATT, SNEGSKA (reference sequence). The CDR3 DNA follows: TGCAGTGCTATTGAGGGACAGGCGCTTGGAAAACTGTTTTTT. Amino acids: CSAIEGQALGKLFF.

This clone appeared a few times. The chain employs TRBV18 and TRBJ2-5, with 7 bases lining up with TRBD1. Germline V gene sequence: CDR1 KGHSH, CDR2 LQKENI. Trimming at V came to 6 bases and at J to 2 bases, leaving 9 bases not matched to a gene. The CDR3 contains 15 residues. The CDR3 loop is CASSQLGQKQETQYF. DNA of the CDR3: TGTGCCAGCTCCCAGCTGGGACAGAAACAAGAGACCCAGTACTTC.

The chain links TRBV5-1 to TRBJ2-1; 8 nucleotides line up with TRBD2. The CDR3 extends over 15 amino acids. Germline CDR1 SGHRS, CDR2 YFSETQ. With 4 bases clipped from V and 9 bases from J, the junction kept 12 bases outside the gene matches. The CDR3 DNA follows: TGCGCCAGCAGCACTCGGGGACTAGGGATTACTGAGCAGTTCTTC. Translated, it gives CASSTRGLGITEQFF.

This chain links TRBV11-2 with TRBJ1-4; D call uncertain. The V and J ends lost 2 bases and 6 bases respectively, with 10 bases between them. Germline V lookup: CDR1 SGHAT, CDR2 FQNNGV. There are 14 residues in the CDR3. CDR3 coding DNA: TGTGCCAGCAGCTTACATGGGAGTGATGAAAAACTGTTTTTT. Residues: CASSLHGSDEKLFF.

The CDR3: CASSGRAADTEAFF. The CDR3 nucleotides read TGCGCCAGCAGCGGCAGGGCCGCGGACACTGAAGCTTTCTTT. The rearrangement joins TRBV5-1 to TRBJ1-1, with D perhaps TRBD1 (5 bases). Trimming took 4 bases from V and 3 from J, leaving 13 bases between them. The CDR3 covers 14 residues. Germline V gene sequence: CDR1 SGHRS, CDR2 YFSETQ.

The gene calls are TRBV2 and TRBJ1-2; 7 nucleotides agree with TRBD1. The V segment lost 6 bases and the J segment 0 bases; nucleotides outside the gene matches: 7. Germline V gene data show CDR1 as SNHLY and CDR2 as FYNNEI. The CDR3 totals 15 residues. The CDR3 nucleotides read TGTGCCAGCAGAGCAGGGACAGCCGCTAACTATGGCTACACCTTC. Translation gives CASRAGTAANYGYTF.

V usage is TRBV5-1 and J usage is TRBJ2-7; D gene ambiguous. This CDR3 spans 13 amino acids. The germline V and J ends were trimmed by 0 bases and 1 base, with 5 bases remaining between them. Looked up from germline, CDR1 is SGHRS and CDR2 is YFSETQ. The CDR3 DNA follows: TGCGCCAGCAGCTTGGCCCAATCCTACGAGCAGTACTTC. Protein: CASSLAQSYEQYF.

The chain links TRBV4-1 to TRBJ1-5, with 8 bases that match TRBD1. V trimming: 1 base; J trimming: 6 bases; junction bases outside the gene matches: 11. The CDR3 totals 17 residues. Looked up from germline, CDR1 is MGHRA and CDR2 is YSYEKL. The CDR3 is CASSQGLGRGQSQPQHF. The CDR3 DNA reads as TGCGCCAGCAGCCAAGGGTTGGGCAGGGGGCAAAGTCAGCCCCAGCATTTT.

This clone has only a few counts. In nucleotides, the CDR3 is TGTGCCACCACTAGCGTGGGGAATAGCAATCAGCCCCAGCATTTT. Its translation: CATTSVGNSNQPQHF. The V call is TRBV19, the J call TRBJ1-5, with D unresolved. This CDR3 is 15 amino acids long. Germline CDR1 reads LNHDA; CDR2 reads SQIVND (reference sequence). Trimming cost V 10 bases and J 0 bases, with 16 bases left between them. The whole variable domain, remainder taken from reference TRBV19 and TRBJ1-5, is DGGITQSPKYLFRKEGQNVTLSCEQNLNHDAMYWYRQDPGQGLRLIYYSQIVNDFQKGDIAEGYSVSREKKESFPLTVTSAQKNPTAFYLCATTSVGNSNQPQHFGDGTRLSIL.

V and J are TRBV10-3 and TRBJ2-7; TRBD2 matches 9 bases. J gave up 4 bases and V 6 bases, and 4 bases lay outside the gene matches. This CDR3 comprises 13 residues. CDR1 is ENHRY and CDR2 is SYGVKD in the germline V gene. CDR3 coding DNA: TGTGCCATCAGGATTAGCGGGAGTTACGAGCAGTACTTC. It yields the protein CAIRISGSYEQYF.

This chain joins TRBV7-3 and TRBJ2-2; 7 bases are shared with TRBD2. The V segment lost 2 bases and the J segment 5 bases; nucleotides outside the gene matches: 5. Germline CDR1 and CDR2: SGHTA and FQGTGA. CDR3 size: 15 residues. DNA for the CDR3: TGTGCCAGCAGCTTATCCTCTAGCGGAACCGGGGAGCTGTTTTTT. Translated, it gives CASSLSSSGTGELFF.

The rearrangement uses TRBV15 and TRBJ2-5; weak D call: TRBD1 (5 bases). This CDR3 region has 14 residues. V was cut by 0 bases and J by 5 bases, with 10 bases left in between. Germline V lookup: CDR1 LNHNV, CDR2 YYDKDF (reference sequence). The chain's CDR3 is CATSRDQGLETQYF. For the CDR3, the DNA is TGTGCCACCAGCAGAGATCAGGGTTTGGAGACCCAGTACTTC.

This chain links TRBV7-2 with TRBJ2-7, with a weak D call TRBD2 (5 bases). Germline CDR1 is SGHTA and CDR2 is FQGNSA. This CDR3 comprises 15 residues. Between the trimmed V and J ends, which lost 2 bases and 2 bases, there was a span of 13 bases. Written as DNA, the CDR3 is TGTGCCAGCAGCTTAAGCAGGACTTGGACCTACGAGCAGTACTTC. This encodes CASSLSRTWTYEQYF.